Listed here are 15 T cell receptor beta chains from one sample, sequenced in a study of human T cells and chemical hapten exposure. The time point is: patch test 3, about 24 weeks after DPC sensitization. Treatment of the sample: therapeutic diphenylcyclopropenone sensitization with weekly scalp DPC. TCRdb independently ran MiXCR on the RACE reads; one entry per CDR3 protein. The sample has about 90,000 distinct CDR3 sequences; roughly 10% are singletons. This sample comprised whole blood, obtained in connection with sensitization to the hapten diphenylcyclopropenone (DPC). The receptors were gathered from a woman in her thirties with alopecia areata. Some clones in this sample may be carry-over from other donors' samples.

Many counts were recorded for this clonotype. The chain has TRBV6-1 and TRBJ2-3, with D possibly being TRBD1 or TRBD2 (5 bases each). Trimming pared 0 bases from V and 2 bases from J, leaving 9 bases between. CDR1 is MNHNS and CDR2 is SASEGT in the germline V gene. This CDR3 spans 15 amino acids. The CDR3 region has the DNA TGTGCCAGCAGTGAAGCTGGGGGATTCACAGATACGCAGTATTTT. It yields the protein CASSEAGGFTDTQYF.

The chain joins TRBV11-2 to TRBJ2-1, with D possibly matching TRBD2 (5 bases). V was shortened by 0 bases and J by 10 bases, with 10 bases between the two germline ends. This CDR3 has 13 residues. Per the germline V gene, CDR1 is SGHAT and CDR2 is FQNNGV. CDR3 DNA sequence: TGTGCCAGCAGCTTAGACCGGCAGCGGGAGCAGTTCTTC. Protein product: CASSLDRQREQFF.

The rearrangement uses TRBV2 and TRBJ1-1; 7 nucleotides line up with TRBD1. Germline assignment: CDR1 SNHLY and CDR2 FYNNEI. V gave up 5 bases and J gave up 4 bases; unmatched junction bases: 7. This CDR3 comprises 14 residues. The CDR3 protein is CASSTDRVGTEAFF. CDR3 DNA sequence: TGTGCCAGCAGTACCGACAGGGTCGGCACTGAAGCTTTCTTT.

This clonotype has a count of ten or more. The chain couples TRBV30 to TRBJ1-2; tentative D call: TRBD1 (5 bases). Per the germline V gene, CDR1 is GTSNPN and CDR2 is SVGIG (reference sequence). Trimming took 1 base from V and 5 from J, leaving 11 bases between them. The CDR3 has 13 amino acids. The CDR3 DNA reads TGTGCCTGGAGTGCCTGGGGCATTTATGGCTACACCTTC. Translating gives CAWSAWGIYGYTF.

This clonotype appeared once. The V call is TRBV2, the J call TRBJ1-1, with D perhaps TRBD1 (6 bases). Germline loops: CDR1 SNHLY, CDR2 FYNNEI. The CDR3 is made up of 13 amino acids. V was clipped by 0 bases and J by 4 bases, with 6 bases between them. CDR3 residues: CASSEAGGTEAFF. CDR3 nucleotides: TGTGCCAGCAGTGAAGCAGGGGGCACTGAAGCTTTCTTT.

This clonotype came up many times. CDR3 nucleotide sequence: TGTGCCAGCAGTTTTGACAGGGGCGGCACTGAAGCTTTCTTT. It encodes CASSFDRGGTEAFF. The gene calls are TRBV27 and TRBJ1-1, with 8 bases matching TRBD1. This CDR3 is built from 14 residues. The junction had 4 bases not matched to a gene; V was cut back by 3 bases and J by 4 bases. Germline CDR1 reads MNHEY; CDR2 reads SMNVEV (reference sequence).

Concerning this clonotype: One end of the junction is discordant with germline, which a read error may explain. V is TRBV7-9 and J is TRBJ1-2; D gene ambiguous. Per the germline V gene, CDR1 is SEHNR and CDR2 is FQNEAQ (reference sequence). The CDR3 loop spans 15 amino acids. For the CDR3, the DNA is TGTGCCAGCAGCACGGACTCATGGTCTAACAATGGCTACACCTTC. The encoded protein is CASSTDSWSNNGYTF. Using reference TRBV7-9 and TRBJ1-2 for the parts outside the CDR3, the full variable domain is DTGVSQNPRHKITKRGQNVTFRCDPISEHNRLYWYRQTLGQGPEFLTYFQNEAQLEKSRLLSDRFSAERPKGSFSTLEIQRTEQGDSAMYLCASSTDSWSNNGYTFGSGTRLTVV.

The chain recombines TRBV7-9 with TRBJ2-7; no reliable D call. V was pared by 2 bases and J by 0 bases, with 8 bases between. Germline V gene lookup returns CDR1 SEHNR and CDR2 FQNEAQ (reference sequence). CDR3 size: 14 residues. CDR3 residues: CASSLSGYSYEQYF. The CDR3 nucleotides are TGTGCCAGCAGCTTATCCGGCTACTCCTACGAGCAGTACTTC. Based on the CDR3 plus reference TRBV7-9 and TRBJ2-7, the full variable domain is DTGVSQNPRHKITKRGQNVTFRCDPISEHNRLYWYRQTLGQGPEFLTYFQNEAQLEKSRLLSDRFSAERPKGSFSTLEIQRTEQGDSAMYLCASSLSGYSYEQYFGPGTRLTVT.

Many counts were recorded for this clonotype. This rearrangement joins TRBV28 to TRBJ1-6; D is unresolved. CDR3 size: 15 residues. The V end was cut by 3 bases, the J end by 9 bases, with 15 bases between. CDR1 and CDR2 from the germline V gene are MDHEN and SYDVKM. The CDR3 sequence is CASSFSLGMGSPLHF. The CDR3 nucleotides read TGTGCCAGCAGTTTTTCGTTGGGAATGGGTTCACCCCTCCACTTT. Combining the CDR3 with reference TRBV28 and TRBJ1-6 gives the whole variable domain DVKVTQSSRYLVKRTGEKVFLECVQDMDHENMFWYRQDPGLGLRLIYFSYDVKMKEKGDIPEGYSVSREKKERFSLILESASTNQTSMYLCASSFSLGMGSPLHFGNGTRLTVT.

This chain connects TRBV28 to TRBJ2-7; D tentatively fits TRBD1 or TRBD2 (6 bases each). Germline CDR1 reads MDHEN; CDR2 reads SYDVKM. The germline V and J ends were trimmed by 3 bases and 6 bases, with 15 bases remaining between them. The CDR3 consists of 14 residues. The CDR3 nucleotides read TGTGCCAGCAGTTTTGGGGGGCTCCTAGGCGAGCAGTACTTC. This gives the protein CASSFGGLLGEQYF.

This clonotype was detected ten times or more. The rearrangement uses TRBV18 and TRBJ2-7, with TRBD2 as a possible D gene (5 bases). In germline, CDR1 is KGHSH, CDR2 LQKENI. CDR3 length equals 14 residues. The V gene lost 6 bases and the J gene lost 3 bases, with 15 bases spanning the gap. The CDR3 DNA sequence: TGTGCCAGCTCGCCGGCTAGAGGGCACTACGAGCAGTACTTC. The encoded protein is CASSPARGHYEQYF. Full variable domain (remainder filled in from reference TRBV18 and TRBJ2-7): NAGVMQNPRHLVRRRGQEARLRCSPMKGHSHVYWYRQLPEEGLKFMVYLQKENIIDESGMPKERFSAEFPKEGPSILRIQQVVRGDSAAYFCASSPARGHYEQYFGPGTRLTVT.

The J gene is TRBJ2-7, the V gene TRBV20-1, with D possibly called TRBD1 or TRBD2 (6 bases each). V gave up 0 bases and J gave up 3 bases, with 12 bases separating them. CDR1 and CDR2 from the germline V gene are DFQATT and SNEGSKA (reference sequence). The CDR3 consists of 14 residues. The CDR3 sequence: CSAREGGRYYEQYV. In DNA form, the CDR3 reads TGCAGTGCTAGAGAAGGGGGGCGGTACTACGAGCAGTACGTC.

This clonotype was counted at least ten times. This chain connects TRBV4-2 to TRBJ2-3; tentatively, D is TRBD2 (6 bases). The CDR3 length is 15 residues. CDR1 and CDR2 from the germline V gene are LGHNA and YNFKEQ. Deletions cut 4 bases from V and 0 bases from J, with 11 bases between. For the CDR3, the DNA is TGTGCCAGCAGCCCGGGGGACCTAAGCACAGATACGCAGTATTTT. This sequence encodes CASSPGDLSTDTQYF.

This clonotype came up many times. The chain couples TRBV28 to TRBJ1-2; possible D gene TRBD1, 5 bases. This CDR3 region has 14 residues. V shed 5 bases and J shed 7 bases, with 17 bases lying between them. The germline CDR1 and CDR2 sequences are MDHEN and SYDVKM. Here the CDR3 DNA reads TGTGCCAGCAGTCTGCCTGGCAGGGACGGTGGCTACACCTTC. This translates into CASSLPGRDGGYTF.

The chain has TRBV10-1 and TRBJ2-5; 9 bases line up with TRBD2. Germline CDR1 is WNHNN and CDR2 is SYGVQD (reference sequence). The CDR3 has 18 amino acids. Trimming removed 3 bases from V and 0 bases from J; junction bases left unmatched: 11. CDR3 nucleotide sequence: TGCGCCAGCAGTGACCGGAGAATGCGGGGGGGGTACCAAGAGACCCAGTACTTC. Residues: CASSDRRMRGGYQETQYF.